This record looks at one T cell receptor beta chain sequence and its context. The data stem from a study of blood T cell repertoires in COVID-19. CDR3 length: 14 residues. V lost 5 bases to trimming and J lost 10 bases; unmatched junction nucleotides: 6. The V gene's germline CDR1 is LNHDA and CDR2 SQIVND (reference sequence). Here immunoSEQ multiplex PCR was the method, and the copy in TCRdb shows in-frame clones only, minus some. The data contain 300,000 to 350,000 clones, approximately 86% of them singletons. The origin of this receptor is a man younger than 35 with active or convalescent COVID-19. Sequences were obtained from peripheral blood. The chain recombines TRBV19 with TRBJ2-1, with 12 bases aligning to TRBD2. For the CDR3, the DNA is TGTGCCAGTAGTGTACTAGCGGGGGGAGGGGAGCAGTTCTTC. Translation gives CASSVLAGGGEQFF.